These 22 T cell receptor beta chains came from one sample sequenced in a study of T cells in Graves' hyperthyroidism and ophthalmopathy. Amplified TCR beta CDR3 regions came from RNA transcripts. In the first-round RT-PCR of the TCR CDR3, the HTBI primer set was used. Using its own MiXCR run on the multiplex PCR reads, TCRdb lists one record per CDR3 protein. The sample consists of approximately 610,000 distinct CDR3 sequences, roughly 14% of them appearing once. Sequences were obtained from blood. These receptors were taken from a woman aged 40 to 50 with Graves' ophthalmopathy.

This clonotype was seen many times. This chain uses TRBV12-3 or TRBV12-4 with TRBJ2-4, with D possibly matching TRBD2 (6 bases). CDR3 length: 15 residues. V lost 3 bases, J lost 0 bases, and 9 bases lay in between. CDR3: CASSFGGVAKNIQYF. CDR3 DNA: TGTGCCAGCAGTTTCGGGGGAGTAGCCAAAAACATTCAGTACTTC.

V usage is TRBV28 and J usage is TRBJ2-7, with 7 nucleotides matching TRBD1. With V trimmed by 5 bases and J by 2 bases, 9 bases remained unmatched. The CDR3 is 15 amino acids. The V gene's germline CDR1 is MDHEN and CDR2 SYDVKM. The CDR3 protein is CASSRPTGKAYEQYF. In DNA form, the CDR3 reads TGTGCCAGCAGTCGCCCGACAGGGAAAGCCTACGAGCAGTACTTC.

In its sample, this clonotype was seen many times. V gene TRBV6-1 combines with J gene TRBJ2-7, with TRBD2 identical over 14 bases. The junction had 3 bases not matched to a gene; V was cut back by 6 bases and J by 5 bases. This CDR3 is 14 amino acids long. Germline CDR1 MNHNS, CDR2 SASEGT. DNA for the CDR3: TGTGCCAGCAGCGGACTAGCGGGAGGCAACGAGCAGTACTTC. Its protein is CASSGLAGGNEQYF.

CDR3 bases: TGCAGTGCTACGACAGGGGGGATTACCGGGGAGCTGTTTTTT. This sequence encodes CSATTGGITGELFF. This sequence joins TRBV20-1 and TRBJ2-2; 9 bases line up with TRBD1. The J segment lost 5 bases and the V segment lost 4 bases, leaving 5 bases of the junction unmatched. Germline lookup yields CDR1 DFQATT and CDR2 SNEGSKA (reference sequence). This CDR3 is 14 amino acids long.

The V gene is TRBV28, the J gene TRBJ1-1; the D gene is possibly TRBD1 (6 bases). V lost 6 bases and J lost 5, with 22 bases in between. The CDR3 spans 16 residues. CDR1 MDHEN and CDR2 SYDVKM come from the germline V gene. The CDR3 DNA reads TGTGCCAGCAGAAACGCCTGGGCACAGGGTAGGACTGAAGCTTTCTTT. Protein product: CASRNAWAQGRTEAFF.

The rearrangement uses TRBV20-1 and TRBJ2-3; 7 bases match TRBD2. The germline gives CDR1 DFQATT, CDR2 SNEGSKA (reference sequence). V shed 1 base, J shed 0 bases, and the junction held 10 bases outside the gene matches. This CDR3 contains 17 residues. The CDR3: CSARVAGAASSTDTQYF. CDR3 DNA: TGCAGTGCTAGAGTGGCGGGAGCGGCCTCTAGCACAGATACGCAGTATTTT.

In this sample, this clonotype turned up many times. The CDR3 spells CSKYPSEATEAFF. In nucleotides, the CDR3 is TGCAGTAAGTATCCGTCTGAGGCCACTGAAGCTTTCTTT. The chain has TRBV20-1 and TRBJ1-1; D is unresolved. In germline, CDR1 is DFQATT, CDR2 SNEGSKA (reference sequence). The ends were cut back, 8 bases at V and 4 bases at J, with 17 bases in the middle. There are 13 residues in the CDR3.

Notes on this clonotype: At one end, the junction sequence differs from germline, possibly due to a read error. The CDR3 nucleotides are TGTGCCAGCACTGAAGGGCTAGCGGGGTCTGGAGGTACAGATACGCAGTATTTT. Its protein product is CASTEGLAGSGGTDTQYF. The chain recombines TRBV2 with TRBJ2-3; 9 bases are shared with TRBD2. CDR1 is SNHLY, CDR2 FYNNEI, per germline. CDR3 size: 18 residues.

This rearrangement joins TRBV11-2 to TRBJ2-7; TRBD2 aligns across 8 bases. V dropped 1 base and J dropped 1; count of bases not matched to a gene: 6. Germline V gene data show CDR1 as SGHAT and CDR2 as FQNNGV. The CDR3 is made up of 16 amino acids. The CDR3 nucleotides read TGTGCCAGCAGCTTAGGACCGGGACTAGTTTCCTACGAGCAGTACTTC. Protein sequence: CASSLGPGLVSYEQYF.

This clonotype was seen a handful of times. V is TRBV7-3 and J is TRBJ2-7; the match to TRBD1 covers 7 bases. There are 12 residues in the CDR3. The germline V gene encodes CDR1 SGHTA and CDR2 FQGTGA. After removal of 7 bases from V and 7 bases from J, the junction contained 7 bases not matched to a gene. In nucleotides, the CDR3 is TGTGCCAGCAATACAGGGGTGGGGGAGCAGTACTTC. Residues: CASNTGVGEQYF. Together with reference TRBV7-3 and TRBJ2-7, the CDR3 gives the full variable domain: GAGVSQTPSNKVTEKGKYVELRCDPISGHTALYWYRQSLGQGPEFLIYFQGTGAADDSGLPNDRFFAVRPEGSVSTLKIQRTERGDSAVYLCASNTGVGEQYFGPGTRLTVT.

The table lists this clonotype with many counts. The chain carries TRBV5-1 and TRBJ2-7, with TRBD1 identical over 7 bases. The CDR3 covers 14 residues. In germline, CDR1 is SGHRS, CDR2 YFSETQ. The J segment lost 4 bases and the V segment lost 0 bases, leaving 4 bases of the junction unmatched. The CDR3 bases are TGCGCCAGCAGCTTGGACGGGACAGCTTACGAGCAGTACTTC. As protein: CASSLDGTAYEQYF. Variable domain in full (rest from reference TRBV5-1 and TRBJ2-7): KAGVTQTPRYLIKTRGQQVTLSCSPISGHRSVSWYQQTPGQGLQFLFEYFSETQRNKGNFPGRFSGRQFSNSRSEMNVSTLELGDSALYLCASSLDGTAYEQYFGPGTRLTVT.

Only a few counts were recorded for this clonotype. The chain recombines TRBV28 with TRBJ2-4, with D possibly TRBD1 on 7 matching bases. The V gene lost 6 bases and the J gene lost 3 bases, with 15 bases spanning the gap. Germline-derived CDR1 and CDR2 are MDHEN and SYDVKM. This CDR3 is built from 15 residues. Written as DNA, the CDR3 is TGTGCCAGCAGCCCCCGACAGGGAGGCAAAAACATTCAGTACTTC. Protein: CASSPRQGGKNIQYF.

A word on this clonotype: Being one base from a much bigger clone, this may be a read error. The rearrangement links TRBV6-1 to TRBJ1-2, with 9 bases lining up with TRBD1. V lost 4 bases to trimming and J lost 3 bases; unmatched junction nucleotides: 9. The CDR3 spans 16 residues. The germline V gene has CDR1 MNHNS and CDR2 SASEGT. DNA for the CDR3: TGTGCCAGCAGTGTTTTAACAGGGGGCCCCGACTATGGCTACACCTTC. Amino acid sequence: CASSVLTGGPDYGYTF.

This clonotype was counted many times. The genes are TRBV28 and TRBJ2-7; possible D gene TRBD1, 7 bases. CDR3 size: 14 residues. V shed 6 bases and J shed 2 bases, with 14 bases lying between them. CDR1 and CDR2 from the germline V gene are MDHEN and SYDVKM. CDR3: CASSMTGRPYEQYF. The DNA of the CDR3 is TGTGCCAGCAGCATGACAGGGAGGCCCTACGAGCAGTACTTC.

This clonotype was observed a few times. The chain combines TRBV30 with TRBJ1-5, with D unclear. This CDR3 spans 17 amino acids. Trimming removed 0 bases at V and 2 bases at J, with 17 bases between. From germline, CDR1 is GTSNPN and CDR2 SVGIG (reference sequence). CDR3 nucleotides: TGTGCCTGGAGTGTAATGGGCGTCGATTCGGGCAATCAGCCCCAGCATTTT. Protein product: CAWSVMGVDSGNQPQHF.

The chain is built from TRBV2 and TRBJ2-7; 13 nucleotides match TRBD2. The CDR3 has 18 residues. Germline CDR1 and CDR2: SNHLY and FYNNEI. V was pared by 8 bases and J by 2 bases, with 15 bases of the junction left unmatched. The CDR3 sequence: CASSPGGLAGAGPYEQYF. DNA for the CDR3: TGTGCCAGCTCACCAGGAGGACTAGCGGGAGCTGGGCCCTACGAGCAGTACTTC.

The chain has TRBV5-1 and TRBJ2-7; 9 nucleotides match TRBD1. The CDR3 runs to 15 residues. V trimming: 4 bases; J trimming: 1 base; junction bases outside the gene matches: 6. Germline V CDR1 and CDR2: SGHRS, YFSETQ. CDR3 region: CASSHGQGYSYEQYF. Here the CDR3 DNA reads TGCGCCAGCAGCCACGGACAGGGGTATTCCTACGAGCAGTACTTC.

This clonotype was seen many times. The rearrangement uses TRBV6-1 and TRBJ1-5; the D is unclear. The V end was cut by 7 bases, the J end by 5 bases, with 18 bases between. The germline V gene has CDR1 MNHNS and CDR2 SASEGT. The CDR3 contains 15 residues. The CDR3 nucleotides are TGTGCCAGCATTGCCCGGACTCGGTCCGATCAGCCCCAGCATTTT. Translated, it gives CASIARTRSDQPQHF.

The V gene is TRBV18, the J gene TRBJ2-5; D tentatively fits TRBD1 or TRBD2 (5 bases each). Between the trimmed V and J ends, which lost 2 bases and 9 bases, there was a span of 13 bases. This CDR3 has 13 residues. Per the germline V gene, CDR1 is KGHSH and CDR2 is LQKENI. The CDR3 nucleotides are TGTGCCAGCTCACCAGGGGACCGCCGGGCCCAGTACTTC. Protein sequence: CASSPGDRRAQYF.

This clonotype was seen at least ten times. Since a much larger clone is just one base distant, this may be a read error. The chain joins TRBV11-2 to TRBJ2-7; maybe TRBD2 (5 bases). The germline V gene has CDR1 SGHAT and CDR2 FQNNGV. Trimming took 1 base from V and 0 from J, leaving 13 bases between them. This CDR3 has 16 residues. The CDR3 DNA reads TGTGCCAGCAGCTTAGGCCCTAGCAGAGGCTCCTACGAGCAGTACTTC. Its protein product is CASSLGPSRGSYEQYF.

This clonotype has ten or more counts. In nucleotides, the CDR3 is TGTGCCAGCAGTTTAGTGGGTCAAGAGCAGTACTTC. It translates to CASSLVGQEQYF. This rearrangement joins TRBV28 to TRBJ2-7; D is ambiguous. The germline gives CDR1 MDHEN, CDR2 SYDVKM. Between the trimmed V and J ends, which lost 2 bases and 7 bases, there was a span of 9 bases. The CDR3 contains 12 residues. The full variable domain, in which reference TRBV28 and TRBJ2-7 provide the parts outside the CDR3, is DVKVTQSSRYLVKRTGEKVFLECVQDMDHENMFWYRQDPGLGLRLIYFSYDVKMKEKGDIPEGYSVSREKKERFSLILESASTNQTSMYLCASSLVGQEQYFGPGTRLTVT.

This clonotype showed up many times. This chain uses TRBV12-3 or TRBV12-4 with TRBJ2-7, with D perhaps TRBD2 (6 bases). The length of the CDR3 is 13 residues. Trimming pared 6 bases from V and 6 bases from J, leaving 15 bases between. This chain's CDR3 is CASRAREYLEQYF. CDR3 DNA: TGTGCCAGCAGGGCCCGGGAGTACCTCGAGCAGTACTTC.